One and the same sample provided the 17 T cell receptor beta chains below, sequenced in a study of blood T cell repertoires in COVID-19. Method: immunoSEQ multiplex PCR; TCRdb's copy keeps in-frame clones and lacks some. The data contain approximately 240,000 clones, about 88% of them singletons. The sample taken for sequencing was peripheral blood. The receptors come from a woman aged 40 to 50 who had recovered from COVID-19.

The chain recombines TRBV9 with TRBJ1-2; 8 bases align to TRBD1. The CDR3 totals 16 residues. J lost 4 bases, V lost 0 bases, and 8 bases had no gene match. Germline V gene data show CDR1 as SGDLS and CDR2 as YYNGEE. CDR3 protein: CASSVAEQGVGYGYTF. CDR3 DNA sequence: TGTGCCAGCAGCGTAGCTGAACAGGGGGTCGGCTATGGCTACACCTTC. The full variable domain, its missing parts supplied by reference TRBV9 and TRBJ1-2, is DSGVTQTPKHLITATGQRVTLRCSPRSGDLSVYWYQQSLDQGLQFLIQYYNGEERAKGNILERFSAQQFPDLHSELNLSSLELGDSALYFCASSVAEQGVGYGYTFGSGTRLTVV.

This chain joins TRBV24-1 and TRBJ2-1; D gene uncertain. Trimming pared 10 bases from V and 0 bases from J, leaving 3 bases between. This CDR3 spans 11 amino acids. From germline, CDR1 is KGHDR and CDR2 SFDVKD. The CDR3 sequence is CATSSYNEQFF. The CDR3 nucleotides read TGTGCCACGAGCTCCTACAATGAGCAGTTCTTC.

This chain uses TRBV5-1 with TRBJ2-7; TRBD2 matches at 13 bases. Germline V gene sequence: CDR1 SGHRS, CDR2 YFSETQ. The CDR3 is 15 residues long. Trimming cost V 4 bases and J 4 bases; bases outside gene matches: 5. For the CDR3, the DNA is TGCGCCAGCAGCCGGACTAGCGGGGGCACATACGAGCAGTACTTC. Translated, it gives CASSRTSGGTYEQYF.

This clone showed up just a few times. This sequence joins TRBV6-5 and TRBJ1-6, with TRBD1 matching 8 bases. The CDR3 covers 15 residues. Trimming at V came to 6 bases and at J to 7 bases, leaving 8 bases not matched to a gene. CDR1 and CDR2 from the germline V gene are MNHEY and SVGAGI. The CDR3, as DNA: TGTGCCAGCAGAACGACAGGGGCGGGGAATTCACCCCTCCACTTT. It encodes CASRTTGAGNSPLHF.

The chain couples TRBV6-6 to TRBJ1-3; D ambiguous. In germline, CDR1 is MNHNY, CDR2 SVGAGI (reference sequence). The ends were cut back, 2 bases at V and 0 bases at J, with 5 bases in the middle. This CDR3 has 14 amino acids. In DNA form, the CDR3 reads TGTGCCAGCAGTTACGGCGGCTCTGGAAACACCATATATTTT. It yields the protein CASSYGGSGNTIYF.

This clone was observed at least ten times. The rearrangement joins TRBV5-8 to TRBJ2-7; D is possibly TRBD1 (6 bases). The CDR3 contains 13 residues. CDR1 SGHTS and CDR2 YDEGEE come from the germline V gene. V dropped 4 bases and J dropped 7 bases, with 15 bases sitting between them. CDR3 loop: CASSDRNRDEQYF. CDR3 nucleotide sequence: TGTGCCAGCAGCGATAGGAACAGGGATGAGCAGTACTTC. Full variable domain (missing parts from reference TRBV5-8 and TRBJ2-7): EAGVTQSPTHLIKTRGQQATLRCSPISGHTSVYWYQQALGLGLQFLLWYDEGEERNRGNFPPRFSGRQFPNYSSELNVNALELEDSALYLCASSDRNRDEQYFGPGTRLTVT.

This rearrangement joins TRBV6-6 to TRBJ2-4; perhaps TRBD2 as D (5 bases). Trimming took 5 bases from V and 4 from J, leaving 9 bases between them. Germline V gene sequence: CDR1 MNHNY, CDR2 SVGAGI (reference sequence). CDR3 size: 13 residues. In DNA, the CDR3 is TGTGCCAGCAGTCGGACGGGGAAAAACATTCAGTACTTC. Translated: CASSRTGKNIQYF.

This rearrangement joins TRBV25-1 to TRBJ2-1; tentative D call: TRBD1 (6 bases). V was shortened by 6 bases and J by 2 bases, with 14 bases between the two germline ends. Germline assignment: CDR1 MGHDK and CDR2 SYGVNS. There are 15 residues in the CDR3. For the CDR3, the DNA is TGTGCCAGCAGCGATGGGGGACAACCCTACAATGAGCAGTTCTTC. It is translated as CASSDGGQPYNEQFF.

About this clone: Other DNA sequences in the same sample also yield this CDR3. V gene TRBV24-1 combines with J gene TRBJ1-2, with TRBD1 matching 8 bases. This CDR3 comprises 14 residues. Trimming took 3 bases from V and 6 from J; bases not matched to a gene: 5. Looked up from germline, CDR1 is KGHDR and CDR2 is SFDVKD. This chain's CDR3 is CATSDTGTGDGYTF. For the CDR3, the DNA is TGTGCCACCAGTGATACCGGGACAGGTGATGGCTACACCTTC.

This clone has just a few counts. The V call is TRBV30, the J call TRBJ1-3, with 10 bases that match TRBD1. V lost 1 base, J lost 4 bases, and 4 bases stayed unmatched. CDR3 length: 15 amino acids. Germline V gene data show CDR1 as GTSNPN and CDR2 as SVGIG (reference sequence). CDR3 residues: CAWSARTGGGNTIYF. CDR3 coding DNA: TGTGCCTGGAGTGCCAGGACAGGGGGAGGAAACACCATATATTTT.

The chain carries TRBV6-2 or TRBV6-3 and TRBJ2-7, with D perhaps matching TRBD1 (6 bases). V was cut by 4 bases and J by 1 base, with 14 bases left in between. This CDR3 is 15 amino acids long. CDR1 and CDR2 (germline): MNHEY, SVGEGT. In nucleotides, the CDR3 is TGTGCCAGCAGTTGGGCAGGGGCTCCGTCCTACGAGCAGTACTTC. It yields the protein CASSWAGAPSYEQYF.

This clone appeared once. The chain uses TRBV5-1 and TRBJ2-7; the D gene is possibly TRBD1 (5 bases). Germline V gene data show CDR1 as SGHRS and CDR2 as YFSETQ. The CDR3 loop spans 13 amino acids. With 0 bases removed from V and 6 bases from J, the gap between germline ends came to 10 bases. The CDR3 sequence is CASSLDQGSEQYF. In DNA, the CDR3 is TGCGCCAGCAGCTTGGATCAGGGAAGCGAGCAGTACTTC.

This chain uses TRBV24-1 with TRBJ2-3; 8 bases are shared with TRBD2. Germline assignment: CDR1 KGHDR and CDR2 SFDVKD. The CDR3 runs 17 residues. V gave up 1 base and J gave up 0 bases; unmatched junction bases: 5. CDR3 in DNA: TGTGCCACCAGTGATTTTTTAACTAGCGGAAGCACAGATACGCAGTATTTT. Translated: CATSDFLTSGSTDTQYF.

The rearrangement joins TRBV19 to TRBJ1-2, with no clear D. Germline V gene lookup returns CDR1 LNHDA and CDR2 SQIVND (reference sequence). V lost 5 bases and J lost 6, with 7 bases in between. This CDR3 spans 11 amino acids. The CDR3: CASSGQDGYTF. CDR3 DNA: TGTGCCAGTAGTGGTCAGGATGGCTACACCTTC. The complete variable domain, with remaining parts taken from reference TRBV19 and TRBJ1-2, reads DGGITQSPKYLFRKEGQNVTLSCEQNLNHDAMYWYRQDPGQGLRLIYYSQIVNDFQKGDIAEGYSVSREKKESFPLTVTSAQKNPTAFYLCASSGQDGYTFGSGTRLTVV.

V is TRBV2 and J is TRBJ2-3, with TRBD2 matching over 8 bases. The V gene's germline CDR1 is SNHLY and CDR2 FYNNEI. CDR3 length equals 16 residues. The V and J ends lost 3 bases and 2 bases, in that order; junction bases with no gene match: 7. The CDR3 protein is CASSDGRGAHTDTQYF. The CDR3 DNA follows: TGTGCCAGCAGTGACGGGCGGGGGGCCCACACAGATACGCAGTATTTT.

This clone was counted a single time. The genes are TRBV5-1 and TRBJ1-2, with 7 bases fitting TRBD1. The CDR3 totals 16 residues. Germline CDR1 and CDR2: SGHRS and YFSETQ. J gave up 7 bases and V 0 bases, and 12 bases lay outside the gene matches. In nucleotides, the CDR3 is TGCGCCAGCAGCTTGGTTGGACAGGAGGGGAGAAGTGGCTACACCTTC. It specifies CASSLVGQEGRSGYTF.

The chain recombines TRBV3-1 (or the pseudogene TRBV3-2) with TRBJ2-1, with D possibly TRBD2 on 5 matching bases. The germline gives CDR1 LGHDT, CDR2 YNNKEL (reference sequence). V lost 3 bases, J lost 5 bases, and 11 bases lay in between. This CDR3 is built from 14 residues. The CDR3 coding sequence is TGTGCCAGCAGCCAGTTGTTAGCGAACAATGAGCAGTTCTTC. Translated: CASSQLLANNEQFF.